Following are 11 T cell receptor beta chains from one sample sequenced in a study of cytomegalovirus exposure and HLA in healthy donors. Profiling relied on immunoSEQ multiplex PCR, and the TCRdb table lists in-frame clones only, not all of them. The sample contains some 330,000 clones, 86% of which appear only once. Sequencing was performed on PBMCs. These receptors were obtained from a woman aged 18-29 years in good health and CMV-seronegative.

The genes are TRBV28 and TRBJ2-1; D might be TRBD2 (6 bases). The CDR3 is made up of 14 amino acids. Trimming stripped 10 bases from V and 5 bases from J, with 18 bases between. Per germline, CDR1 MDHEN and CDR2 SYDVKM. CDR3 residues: CATSFTGGDNEQFF. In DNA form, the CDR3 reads TGTGCCACCTCATTCACAGGAGGGGACAATGAGCAGTTCTTC.

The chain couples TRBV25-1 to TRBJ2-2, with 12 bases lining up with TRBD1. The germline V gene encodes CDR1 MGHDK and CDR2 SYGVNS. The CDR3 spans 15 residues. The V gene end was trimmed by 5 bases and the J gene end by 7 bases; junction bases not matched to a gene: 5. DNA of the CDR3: TGTGCCAGCAGTAGGGACAGGGGGCTTATCGGGGAGCTGTTTTTT. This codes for CASSRDRGLIGELFF.

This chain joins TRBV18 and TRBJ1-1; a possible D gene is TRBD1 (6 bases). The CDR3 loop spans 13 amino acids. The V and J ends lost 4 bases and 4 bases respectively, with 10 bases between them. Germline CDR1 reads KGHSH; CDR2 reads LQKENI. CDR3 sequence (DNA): TGTGCCAGCTCACGAGAAGGGGGCACTGAAGCTTTCTTT. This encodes CASSREGGTEAFF.

The CDR3 DNA reads as TGTGCCTGGAGTAACGGGGAGCCTGGGGCCAACGTCCTGACTTTC. Encoded protein: CAWSNGEPGANVLTF. The chain employs TRBV30 and TRBJ2-6; D perhaps matches TRBD2 (5 bases). This CDR3 comprises 15 residues. Germline CDR1 GTSNPN, CDR2 SVGIG (reference sequence). Trimming took off 2 bases at V and 2 bases at J, with 10 bases between the two ends.

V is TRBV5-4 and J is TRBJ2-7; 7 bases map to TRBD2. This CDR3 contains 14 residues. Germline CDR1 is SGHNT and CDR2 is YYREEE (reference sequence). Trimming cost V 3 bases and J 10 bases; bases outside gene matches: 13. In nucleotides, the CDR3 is TGTGCCAGCAGCTCGGGGGAGGCTAGCGGTATACAGTACTTC. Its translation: CASSSGEASGIQYF.

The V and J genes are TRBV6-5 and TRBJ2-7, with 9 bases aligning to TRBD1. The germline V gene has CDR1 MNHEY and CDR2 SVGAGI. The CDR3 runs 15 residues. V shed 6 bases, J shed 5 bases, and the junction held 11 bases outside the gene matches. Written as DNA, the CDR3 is TGTGCCAGCAGCCGTCCCGGGACAGGGATCCACGAGCAGTACTTC. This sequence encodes CASSRPGTGIHEQYF.

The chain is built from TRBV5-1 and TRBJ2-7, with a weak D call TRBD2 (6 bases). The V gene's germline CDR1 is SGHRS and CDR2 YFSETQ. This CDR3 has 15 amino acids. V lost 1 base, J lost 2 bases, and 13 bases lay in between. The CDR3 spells CASSLNPGGAYEQYF. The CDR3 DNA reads TGCGCCAGCAGCTTGAACCCAGGAGGGGCCTACGAGCAGTACTTC.

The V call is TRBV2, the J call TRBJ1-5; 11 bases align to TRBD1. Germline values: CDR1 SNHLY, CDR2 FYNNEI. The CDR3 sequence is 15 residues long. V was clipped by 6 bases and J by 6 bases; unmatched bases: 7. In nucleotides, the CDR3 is TGTGCCAGCAGCCCCGGACAGGGGGCAATTCAGCCCCAGCATTTT. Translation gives CASSPGQGAIQPQHF.

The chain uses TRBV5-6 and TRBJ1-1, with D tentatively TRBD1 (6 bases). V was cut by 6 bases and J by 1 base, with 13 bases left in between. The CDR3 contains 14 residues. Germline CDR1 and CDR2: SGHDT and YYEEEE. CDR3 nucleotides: TGTGCCAGCAAATCGGGACACAAGAACACTGAAGCTTTCTTT. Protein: CASKSGHKNTEAFF.

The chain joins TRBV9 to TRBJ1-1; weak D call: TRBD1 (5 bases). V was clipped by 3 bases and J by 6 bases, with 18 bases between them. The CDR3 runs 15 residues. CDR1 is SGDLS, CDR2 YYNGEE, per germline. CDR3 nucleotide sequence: TGTGCCAGCAGCGCCTCAGGGTCGGGCGTGGCTGAAGCTTTCTTT. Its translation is CASSASGSGVAEAFF.

This chain's CDR3 is CASSARDNYEQYF. DNA of the CDR3: TGCGCCAGCAGCGCCCGGGACAACTACGAGCAGTACTTC. The rearrangement uses TRBV5-1 and TRBJ2-7; possible D gene TRBD1, 6 bases. Germline loops: CDR1 SGHRS, CDR2 YFSETQ. Trimming removed 4 bases at V and 3 bases at J, with 11 bases between. The CDR3 sequence is 13 residues long.